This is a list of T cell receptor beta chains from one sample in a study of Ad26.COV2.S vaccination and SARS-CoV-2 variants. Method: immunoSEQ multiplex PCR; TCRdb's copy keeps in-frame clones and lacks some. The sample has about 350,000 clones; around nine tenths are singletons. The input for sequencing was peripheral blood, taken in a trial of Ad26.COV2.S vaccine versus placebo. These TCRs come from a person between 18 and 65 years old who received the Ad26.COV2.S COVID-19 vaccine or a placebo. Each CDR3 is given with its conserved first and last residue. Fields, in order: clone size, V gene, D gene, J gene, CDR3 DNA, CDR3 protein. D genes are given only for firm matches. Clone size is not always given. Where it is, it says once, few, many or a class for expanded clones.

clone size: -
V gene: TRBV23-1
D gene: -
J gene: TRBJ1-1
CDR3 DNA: TGCGCCAGCAGTCTCCGGAATTGCTCTGAAGCTTTCTTT
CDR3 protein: CASSLRNCSEAFF

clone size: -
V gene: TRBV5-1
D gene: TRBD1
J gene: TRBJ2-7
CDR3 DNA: TGCGCCAGCAGCTCACCGACAGGGCGACCCTCCTACGAGCAGTACTTC
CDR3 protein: CASSSPTGRPSYEQYF

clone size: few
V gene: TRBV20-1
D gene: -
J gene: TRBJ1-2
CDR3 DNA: TGCAGTGCTCCCGGGACGGTAGGCTACACCTTC
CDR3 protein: CSAPGTVGYTF

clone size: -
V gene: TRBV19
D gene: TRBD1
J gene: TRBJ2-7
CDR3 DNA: TGTGCCAGCGGGACAGGGGCGACCTACGAGCAGTACTTC
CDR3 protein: CASGTGATYEQYF

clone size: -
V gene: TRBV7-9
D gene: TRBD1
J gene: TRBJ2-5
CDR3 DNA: TGTGCCAGCAGCGAGACAGGGGGCCGTGAGACCCAGTACTTC
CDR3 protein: CASSETGGRETQYF

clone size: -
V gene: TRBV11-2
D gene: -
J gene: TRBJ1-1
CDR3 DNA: TGTGCCAGCAGCTTAGGGCCGCCGAACACTGAAGCTTTCTTT
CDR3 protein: CASSLGPPNTEAFF

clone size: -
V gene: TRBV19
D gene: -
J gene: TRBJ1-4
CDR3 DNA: TGTGCCAGTAGGATCCCCATACGTATAAGTGCAACTAATGAAAAACTGTTTTTT
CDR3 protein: CASRIPIRISATNEKLFF

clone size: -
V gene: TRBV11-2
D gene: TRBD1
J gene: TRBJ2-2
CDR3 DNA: TGTGCCAGCGGACCCGGGACAGGCAACACCGGGGAGCTGTTTTTT
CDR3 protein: CASGPGTGNTGELFF

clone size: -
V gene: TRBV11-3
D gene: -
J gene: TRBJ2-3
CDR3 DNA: TGTGCCAGCAGCTTAGGAGGGGACGGAACCACCCCGCAACATTTT
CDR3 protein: CASSLGGDGTTPQHF

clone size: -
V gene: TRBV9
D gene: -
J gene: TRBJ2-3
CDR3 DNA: TGTGCCAGCAGCGTGTTTGGTTCGACAGCTACTTTCTCTAGCACAGATACGCAGTATTTT
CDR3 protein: CASSVFGSTATFSSTDTQYF

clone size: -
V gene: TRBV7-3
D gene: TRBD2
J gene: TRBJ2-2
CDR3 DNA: TGTGCCAGCAGCTCCTCTGGGGGACTAGCGGGAGGGGAGCTGTTTTTT
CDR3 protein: CASSSSGGLAGGELFF

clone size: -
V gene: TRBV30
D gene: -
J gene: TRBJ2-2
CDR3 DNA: TGTGCCTGGAGTGGATCAAACACCGGGGAGCTGTTTTTT
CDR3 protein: CAWSGSNTGELFF

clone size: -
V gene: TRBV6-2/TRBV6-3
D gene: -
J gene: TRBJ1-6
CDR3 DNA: TGTGCCAGCAGTTCCTCACTAAATGTACGATCACCCCTCCACTTT
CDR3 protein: CASSSSLNVRSPLHF

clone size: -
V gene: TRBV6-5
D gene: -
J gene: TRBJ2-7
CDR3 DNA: TGTGCCAGCAGTTACTCGACTGGTGGGGTACTGGGCGAGCAGTACTTC
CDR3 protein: CASSYSTGGVLGEQYF

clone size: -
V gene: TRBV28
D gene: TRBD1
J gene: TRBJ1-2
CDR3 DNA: TGTGCCAGCACTCCTAGGGACAGGGGTTATGGCTACACCTTC
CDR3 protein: CASTPRDRGYGYTF

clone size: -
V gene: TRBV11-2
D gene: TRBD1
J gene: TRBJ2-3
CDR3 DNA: TGTGCCAGCAGCCCAGACAGGGCGGATACGCAGTATTTT
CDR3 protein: CASSPDRADTQYF

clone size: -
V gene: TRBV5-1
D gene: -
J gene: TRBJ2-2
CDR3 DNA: TGCGCCAGCAGCTTGGTATGGTCCGGGGAGCTGTTTTTT
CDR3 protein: CASSLVWSGELFF

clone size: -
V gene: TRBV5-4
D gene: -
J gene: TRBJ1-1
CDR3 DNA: TGTGCCAGCAGCACCTTGGGGGCGAGAACTGAAGCTTTCTTT
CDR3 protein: CASSTLGARTEAFF

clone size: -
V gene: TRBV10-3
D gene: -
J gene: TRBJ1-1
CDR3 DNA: TGTGCCATCGCCCAGGGTGGGATGGTCACTGAAGCTTTCTTT
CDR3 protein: CAIAQGGMVTEAFF

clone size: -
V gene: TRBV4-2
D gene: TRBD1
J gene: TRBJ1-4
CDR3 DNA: TGTGCCAGCAGCCAAACGACAGGGGGGTCTAATGAAAAACTGTTTTTT
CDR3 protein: CASSQTTGGSNEKLFF

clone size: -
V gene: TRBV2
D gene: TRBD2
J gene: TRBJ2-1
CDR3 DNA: TGTGCCAGCAGTGAGACTAGCGGGAGCAATGAGCAGTTCTTC
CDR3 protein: CASSETSGSNEQFF

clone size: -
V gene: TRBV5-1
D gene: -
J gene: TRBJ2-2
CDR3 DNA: TGCGCCAGCAGCACACAAGACAGGCGGAGTACCGGGGAGCTGTTTTTT
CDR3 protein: CASSTQDRRSTGELFF

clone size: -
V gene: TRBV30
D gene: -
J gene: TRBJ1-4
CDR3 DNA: TGTGCCTGGAGTGTACTAGGAGCGGCGAATGAAAAACTGTTTTTT
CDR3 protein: CAWSVLGAANEKLFF

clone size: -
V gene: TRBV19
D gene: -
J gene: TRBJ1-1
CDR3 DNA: TGTGCCAGTAGTTGGGGGGTTTCAGCAGCTTTCTTT
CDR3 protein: CASSWGVSAAFF

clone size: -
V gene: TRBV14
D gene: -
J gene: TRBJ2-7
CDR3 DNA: TGTGCCAGCAGCCCAGAAGAGGAATACTACGAGCAGTACTTC
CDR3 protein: CASSPEEEYYEQYF

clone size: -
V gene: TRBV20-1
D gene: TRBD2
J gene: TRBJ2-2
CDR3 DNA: TGCAGTGCTAGTTCGGGGACTAGCGGGGGGAGGAACACCGGGGAGCTGTTTTTT
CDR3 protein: CSASSGTSGGRNTGELFF

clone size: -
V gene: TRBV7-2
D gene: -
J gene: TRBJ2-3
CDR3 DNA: TGTGCCAGCAGCTCCTTATGGGGGGGCAAGGCAGATACGCAGTATTTT
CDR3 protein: CASSSLWGGKADTQYF

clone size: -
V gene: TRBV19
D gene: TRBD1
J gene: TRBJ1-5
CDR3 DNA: TGTGCCAGTGGGGGACAGGGAGGTTGGCAGCCCCAGCATTTT
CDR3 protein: CASGGQGGWQPQHF

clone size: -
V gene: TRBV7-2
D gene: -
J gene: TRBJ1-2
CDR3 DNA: TGTGCCAGCAGCTTACAGTCTTACTATGGCTACACCTTC
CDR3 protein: CASSLQSYYGYTF

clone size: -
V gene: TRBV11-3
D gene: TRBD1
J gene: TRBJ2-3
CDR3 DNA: TGTGCCAGCAGCCGAAGGACAGGGCCCACAGATACGCAGTATTTT
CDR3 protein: CASSRRTGPTDTQYF

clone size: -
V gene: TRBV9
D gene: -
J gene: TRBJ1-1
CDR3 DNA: TGTGCCAGCAGCGTAGGTGGACAGAGGGGCACTGAAGCTTTCTTT
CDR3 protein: CASSVGGQRGTEAFF

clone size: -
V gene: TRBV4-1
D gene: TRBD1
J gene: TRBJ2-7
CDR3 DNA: TGCGCCAGCAGCCATTCCCGGACAGGGGTCTCCTACGAGCAGTACTTC
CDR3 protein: CASSHSRTGVSYEQYF

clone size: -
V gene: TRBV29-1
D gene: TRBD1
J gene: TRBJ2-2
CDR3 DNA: TGCAGCGTTGGAAACAGGGGGAGAACCGGGGAGCTGTTTTTT
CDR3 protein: CSVGNRGRTGELFF

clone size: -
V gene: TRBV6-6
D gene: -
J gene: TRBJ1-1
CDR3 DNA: TGTGCCAGCAGTTACACCGAAAGCGGTGAAGCTTTCTTT
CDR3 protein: CASSYTESGEAFF

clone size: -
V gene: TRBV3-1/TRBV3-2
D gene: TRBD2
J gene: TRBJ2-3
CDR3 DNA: TGTGCCAGCAGCCCCCAGCTAGCGGGAGGAGATACGCAGTATTTT
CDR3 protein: CASSPQLAGGDTQYF

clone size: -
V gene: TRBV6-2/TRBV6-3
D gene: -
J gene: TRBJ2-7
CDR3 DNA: TGTGCCAGCAGTGTCAATCGGCAGGGCGAATCGTACGAGCAGTACTTC
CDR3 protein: CASSVNRQGESYEQYF